Listed below are T cell receptor beta chains from one sample, sequenced in a study of shared clonotypes between healthy human individuals. Sequencing was performed with immunoSEQ multiplex PCR; in TCRdb, only in-frame clones are kept and a portion is missing. The table has about 770,000 clones, 72% seen once; the top ten hold roughly 1.8%. Sample: memory CD4+ T cells sorted from blood. The receptors here all came from a woman in her 30s in good health. The conserved cysteine and the conserved F or W are not part of the CDR3 here. Each record gives: J gene, V gene, CDR3 protein.

>TRBJ2-3|TRBV27
ASSLLARSTDTQY
>TRBJ2-2|TRBV6-4
ASSALQGSTGELF
>TRBJ1-1|TRBV28
ASRVTKVAF
>TRBJ2-3|TRBV5-6
ASSQKTWGLHTDTQY
>TRBJ1-4|TRBV28
ASSLAYRGVEKLF
>TRBJ2-7|TRBV10-3
AISESKVQRWGTSDYEQY
>TRBJ1-3|TRBV9
ASSALDLLGGSGNTIY
>TRBJ2-7|TRBV19
ASSRQGHEQY
>TRBJ2-2|TRBV6-5
ASTDPPGELF
>TRBJ2-3|TRBV25-1
ASSVLQGADTQY
>TRBJ2-6|TRBV5-1
ASSLQGTVLT
>TRBJ1-4|TRBV5-1
ASSTRTGGNEKLF
>TRBJ2-1|TRBV5-1
ASSLGSGSNEQF
>TRBJ1-2|TRBV10-3
ASTPGQGRANYGYT
>TRBJ2-1|TRBV7-2
ASSLEKREQF
>TRBJ2-1|TRBV28
ASSLNRGGGGLGSYNEQF
>TRBJ2-3|TRBV5-1
ASSLGTGTDTQY
>TRBJ2-1|TRBV6-4
ASSADGSGNEQF
>TRBJ2-7|TRBV2
ASGSQSSYEQY
>TRBJ2-7|TRBV10-3
AISEPSYEQY
>TRBJ1-1|TRBV5-1
ASSLEDLRNTEAF
>TRBJ2-5|TRBV7-7
ASSLQTSGSGETQY
>TRBJ1-3|TRBV5-1
ASSFDGNTIY
>TRBJ1-4|TRBV5-1
ASSFTGEKLF
>TRBJ1-3|TRBV7-8
ASSPSGNTGNTIY
>TRBJ1-5|TRBV19
ASSDRDNQPQH
>TRBJ2-1|TRBV18
ASSPAGDEQF
>TRBJ1-4|TRBV5-4
ASSLAGNVEKLF
>TRBJ1-1|TRBV28
ASRGGGGTEAF
>TRBJ1-5|TRBV18
ASSPSTGANQPQH
>TRBJ1-2|TRBV19
ASSIDENYGYT
>TRBJ1-1|TRBV28
ASSRRQLEAF
>TRBJ2-3|TRBV14
ASSPDRVAQY
>TRBJ2-7|TRBV29-1
SVEGPAGGTYEQY
>TRBJ2-1|TRBV5-4
ASSFPGSSYNEQF
>TRBJ2-3|TRBV7-2
ASSLEGLAGGLADTQY
>TRBJ1-1|TRBV4-1
ASSQGYRGVNTEAF
>TRBJ2-5|TRBV6-6
ASSYPGRQETQY
>TRBJ1-5|TRBV18
ASSPRTERDQPQH
>TRBJ2-7|TRBV7-9
ASSPGGTSGSIGQY
>TRBJ1-1|TRBV4-1
ASSQDWLGQGVGNTEAF
>TRBJ1-1|TRBV9
ASSVGGRTEAF
>TRBJ2-3|TRBV28
ASSPGTASTDTQY
>TRBJ1-5|TRBV10-3
AISRGTTSNQPQH
>TRBJ2-7|TRBV6-5
ASSSTGTGVYEQY
>TRBJ2-1|TRBV30
AWRGQTSIGSSYNEQF
>TRBJ2-7|TRBV4-2
ASSPDVGYEQY
>TRBJ2-1|TRBV29-1
SVVVWLGPPGNEQF
>TRBJ2-7|TRBV11-2
ASSLDRTASYEQY
>TRBJ1-2|TRBV7-2
ATTGSRGHYGYT
>TRBJ1-1|TRBV7-9
ASRVSMNTEAF
>TRBJ2-3|TRBV28
ASSLSSGTQAADTQY
>TRBJ2-7|TRBV7-2
ASSEDRGRRNEQY